Listed below are T cell receptor beta chains from one sample, sequenced in a study of shared clonotypes between healthy human individuals. Assay: immunoSEQ multiplex PCR; the TCRdb copy retains only in-frame clones and omits some. Among 2.5 million or so clones listed, over 85% were seen once. Source material: naive CD4+ T cells sorted from blood. The receptor source for this set is a young man in good health. Both conserved end residues are part of each CDR3. D genes are given only for firm matches. Not all rows give a size; the values are once, few, many and, for expanded clones, a class.

- | TRBJ2-3 | - | TRBV7-2 | TGTGCCAGCAGCCGGGTGGCGTCGCTCACAGATACGCAGTATTTT | CASSRVASLTDTQYF
- | TRBJ1-1 | few | TRBV4-1 | TGCGCCAGCAGCCCGACTAAGACGGACACTGAAGCTTTCTTT | CASSPTKTDTEAFF
TRBD1 | TRBJ2-4 | - | TRBV7-3 | TGTGCCAGCAGCTTAACAGGACAGGAGGTAGCGAACATTCAGTACTTC | CASSLTGQEVANIQYF
- | TRBJ2-1 | - | TRBV11-2 | TGTGCCAGCAGCTTAGGCGTCAATGAGCAGTTCTTC | CASSLGVNEQFF
- | TRBJ2-7 | - | TRBV9 | TGTGCCAGCAGCGTTCTTCCGGTAGCGGATTACTACGAGCAGTACTTC | CASSVLPVADYYEQYF
- | TRBJ1-4 | - | TRBV5-1 | TGCGCCAGCAGCTTGGATTTTACGGGACGGATCAATGAAAAACTGTTTTTT | CASSLDFTGRINEKLFF
- | TRBJ2-7 | - | TRBV2 | TGTGCCAGCAGGAGCGAAGGGACAAGACTCTACGAGCAGTACTTC | CASRSEGTRLYEQYF
TRBD2 | TRBJ2-2 | - | TRBV5-1 | TGCGCCAGCAGCTTGAAAGCGGGAGACCCCGGGGAGCTGTTTTTT | CASSLKAGDPGELFF
- | TRBJ1-5 | - | TRBV6-1 | TGTGCCAGCAGCTACGGGACACATAATCAGCCCCAGCATTTT | CASSYGTHNQPQHF
- | TRBJ2-1 | - | TRBV9 | TGTGCCAGCAGCGTAGGAATGGAGCGGGAGCAGTTCTTC | CASSVGMEREQFF
- | TRBJ2-5 | - | TRBV7-2 | TGTGCCAGCAGCTTGAGCCGGACCCAAGAGACCCAGTACTTC | CASSLSRTQETQYF
- | TRBJ2-5 | once | TRBV9 | TGTGCCAGCAGCGTAGGTGGGACCCAAGAGACCCAGTACTTC | CASSVGGTQETQYF
- | TRBJ1-2 | - | TRBV5-1 | TGCGCCAGCAGCCTGGGGGATGACGGCTATGGCTACACCTTC | CASSLGDDGYGYTF
- | TRBJ1-1 | few | TRBV30 | TGTGCCTGGAGTGTGCAGGGGGAAGCTTTCTTT | CAWSVQGEAFF
TRBD2 | TRBJ2-2 | - | TRBV2 | TGTGCCAGATCATCTAGCGGAGGAAGGAACACCGGGGAGCTGTTTTTT | CARSSSGGRNTGELFF
- | TRBJ1-1 | - | TRBV6-5 | TGTGCCAGCAGCAGCCCTACGGAGGGGGACACTGAAGCTTTCTTT | CASSSPTEGDTEAFF
TRBD2 | TRBJ2-7 | - | TRBV6-5 | TGTGCCAGCAGTTACGCGACTAGCGGGGGGTACGAGCAGTACTTC | CASSYATSGGYEQYF